The T cell receptor beta chain under discussion was sequenced for a study of Ad26.COV2.S vaccination and SARS-CoV-2 variants. Overall study: Ad26.COV2.S, an intramuscular injection, was given once or twice 56 days apart. Overall study results and limits: Relative to placebo recipients, vaccine recipients exhibited elevated spike-specific TCR breadth.

Described treatment: 15 to 20 received Ad26.COV2.S at low or high dose, single or two shots; about 5 received placebo; per-sample allocation not given. Specimen acquisition occurred on day 63 following the initial vaccine or placebo injection. There are 16 residues in the CDR3. On this clone itself: What it recognizes is unknown.

Some clones are missing from TCRdb's copy, which holds only in-frame ones; the method was immunoSEQ multiplex PCR. The sample gives 500,000 or so clones, around 88% of which show up once; roughly 13% is in the top ten. The specimen was peripheral blood, collected in a trial of Ad26.COV2.S vaccine versus placebo. V is TRBV21-1 and J is TRBJ1-1. TRBV21-1 is reported as a pseudogene. This TCR was recovered from a person aged 18-65 years who received the Ad26.COV2.S COVID-19 vaccine or a placebo. The CDR3 spells CASSKVSRGGNTEAFF. CDR3 bases: TGTGCCAGCAGCAAAGTCTCTCGGGGGGGGAACACTGAAGCTTTCTTT.